This T cell receptor (beta chain) was recorded in a study of CD8+ T cells in alopecia areata (dated by TCRdb to the late 2010s). As for the study more broadly: Treated patients were enrolled in an open-label pilot trial of oral tofacitinib at 5 to 10 mg twice daily for moderate-to-severe alopecia areata. High-throughput TCRbeta sequencing was used to examine T cell clonal expansion in alopecia areata in both the C3H/HeJ mouse model and human patients. Scalp clonality was compared among normal scalp (n=4), patchy alopecia areata scalp (n=8), and alopecia totalis/universalis scalp (n=8). Patients received tofacitinib for 6 to 18 months and were then followed off drug for 6 months to check for delayed response and recurrence. On the human side, TCRbeta sequencing was run on scalp tissue and on sorted CD4+ and CD8+ peripheral blood T cells from healthy controls and from alopecia areata patients with either patchy or totalis/universalis disease. Disease severity in treated patients was measured with the SALT score, which quantifies the percentage of affected scalp surface area. immunoSEQ multiplex PCR using 35 Vbeta forward primers and 13 Jbeta reverse primers was used to amplify TCRbeta CDR3 regions. Biopsies were taken from tofacitinib-treated patients at baseline and at 4 and 24 weeks of treatment, and a later scalp biopsy was taken in several of the tofacitinib-treated patients. RNA was obtained with the PAXgene miRNA kit for fixed scalp, the miRNeasy kit for PBMCs, and the RNeasy kit for mouse skin. Study-wide conclusions, independent of this receptor: Compared with mice, TCR sequences shared between patients were less clear, possibly partly because of HLA diversity across the patient population. Tofacitinib significantly decreased scalp clonality and the number of expanded CD8+ clones among the top 100 scalp clones. During tofacitinib treatment, many expanded lesional clones remained in scalp and blood, and this persistence may partly explain relapse after treatment is stopped. Because the treated cohort was small and had only one nonresponder, larger studies are needed to examine links between baseline CD8+ expansion and response. Unlike mouse skin, where gammadelta T cells dominate, normal human skin contains resident alphabeta T cells that get sequenced too, which complicates analysis of the scalp TCR repertoire. Compared with normal scalp, lesional scalp had higher clonality and more expanded CD8+ clones, particularly in alopecia totalis/universalis, a pattern that suggests antigenic drive.

The time point label on this specimen signifies: roughly 26 weeks on oral tofacitinib. Interpreted using the paper, the treatment or condition label stands for: oral pan-JAK inhibitor, 5-10 mg twice daily. Peripheral blood and lesional scalp punch biopsies were obtained from patients with alopecia areata. PBMCs were isolated by density centrifugation and stained for CD3, CD4 and CD8, and CD4+ and CD8+ T cells were sorted on a FACSAria. Library preparation used the immunoSEQ multiplex PCR assay. RNA was extracted from all samples and reverse transcribed into cDNA, which served as template for TCR sequencing. SuperScript III was used to make first-strand cDNA, primed with a 2:1 mix of oligo-dT and random hexamers. Amplification bias was assessed with a synthetic immune receptor repertoire, and residual bias was removed computationally. The original methods were these. Raw reads were preprocessed to remove errors, and CDR3 was defined according to IMGT conventions as the region from the conserved cysteine to phenylalanine. To get clonality, Shannon entropy was normalized by log2 of the number of productive unique TCRs and the result was subtracted from 1. Scalp TCRbeta sequences were cross-referenced with sorted blood CD4 and CD8 repertoires so that the CD4 or CD8 identity of scalp clones could be inferred. Imported from immuneACCESS, the table was reduced by TCRdb to in-frame sequences with V and J called. These copies leave out some clones; in studies compared against another copy, an unresolved V gene accounts for under half, and the cause of the remainder is not known. Clone size and the V and J calls come from that table; the DNA yielded D and trimming. Present in this sample are approximately 170,000 clones, 60% to 75% of which were seen just once. The ten most abundant clones make up 14% of the sample.

The CDR3, from cysteine to phenylalanine, totals 13 residues. The DNA shown is the 39-base CDR3, in frame from base 1. V is reduced by 8 bases and J by 5 bases, leaving a spacing of 13 bases between them. The germline V gene yields ENHRY for CDR1 and SYGVKD for CDR2. For this clone: Its antigen remains undetermined. Base qualities were left out, and no much larger clone turns up one base away.

The chain is assembled from TRBV10-3 and TRBJ1-5; TRBD1 is a weak D gene call, 5 bases matching. Specimen: CD4+ T cells sorted from blood, collected at week 24, from a patient treated with tofacitinib. The receptor's source is a human donor with alopecia areata. The CDR3 region reads CAIQLGGDQPQHF. The DNA is TGTGCCATCCAATTGGGGGGTGATCAGCCCCAGCATTTT.